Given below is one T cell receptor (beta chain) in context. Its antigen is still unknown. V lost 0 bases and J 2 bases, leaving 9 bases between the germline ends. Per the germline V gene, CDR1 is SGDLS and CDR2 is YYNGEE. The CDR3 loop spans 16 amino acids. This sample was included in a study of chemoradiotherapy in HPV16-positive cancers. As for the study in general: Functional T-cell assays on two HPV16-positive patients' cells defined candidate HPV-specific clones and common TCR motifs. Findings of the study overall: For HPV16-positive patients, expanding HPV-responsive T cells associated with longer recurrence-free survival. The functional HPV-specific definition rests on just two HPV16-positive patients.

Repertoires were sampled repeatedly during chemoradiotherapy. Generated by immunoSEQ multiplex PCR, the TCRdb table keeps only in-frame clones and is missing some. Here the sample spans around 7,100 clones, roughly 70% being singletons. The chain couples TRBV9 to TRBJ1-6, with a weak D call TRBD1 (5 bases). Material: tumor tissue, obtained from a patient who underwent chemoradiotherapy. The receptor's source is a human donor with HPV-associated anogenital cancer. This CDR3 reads CASSVGGAAYNSPLHF. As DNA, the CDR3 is TGTGCCAGCAGCGTAGGAGGGGCGGCCTATAATTCACCCCTCCACTTT.